This T cell receptor (beta chain) was observed in a study of T cell changes during pregnancy in multiple sclerosis. Profiling relied on immunoSEQ multiplex PCR, and the TCRdb table lists in-frame clones only, not all of them. The table includes fewer than 75,000 clones, approximately 90% detected once. Losses at the gene ends were 4 bases for V and 4 bases for J; bases not matched to a gene: 3. The CDR3 contains 14 residues. The germline gives CDR1 PRHDT, CDR2 FYEKMQ (reference sequence). The chain is built from TRBV13 and TRBJ1-3, with 8 bases that match TRBD1. The specimen was peripheral blood, collected in the second trimester of pregnancy. The receptor's source is a female donor with multiple sclerosis, enrolled in a pregnancy study. CDR3 loop: CASSSRQGGNTIYF. CDR3 nucleotide sequence: TGTGCCAGCAGCTCCCGACAGGGGGGAAACACCATATATTTT.